These 16 T cell receptor beta chains originate from one sample sequenced in a study of blood T cells in healthy people across ages. Primers used in a second PCR of roughly 6 to 12 cycles were a sample-barcoded 5' primer and a J-beta primer mix. TCRdb itself ran the 5' RACE reads through MiXCR, one entry per CDR3 protein. The sample has around 900,000 distinct CDR3 sequences, 29% seen once. Sequencing used blood. The receptors come from a woman older than 75 in good health.

Details on this clonotype: This could be a read error, since a much larger clone is one nucleotide away. The chain combines TRBV5-1 with TRBJ2-7; D possibly matches TRBD1 or TRBD2 (5 bases each). V lost 0 bases and J lost 3, with 10 bases in between. The CDR3 spans 14 residues. Looked up from germline, CDR1 is SGHRS and CDR2 is YFSETQ. The CDR3 bases are TGCGCCAGCAGCTTGGGGGACCCCGACTACGAGCAGTACTTC. Translated: CASSLGDPDYEQYF.

This clonotype was recorded many times. The chain combines TRBV7-9 with TRBJ2-1; TRBD1 matches at 7 bases. This CDR3 has 15 residues. Germline CDR1 SEHNR, CDR2 FQNEAQ (reference sequence). Trimming at V came to 5 bases and at J to 7 bases, leaving 11 bases not matched to a gene. The CDR3 DNA reads TGTGCCAGCAGCCAAAAGGGGGCGCGTCTGAATGAGCAGTTCTTC. This gives the protein CASSQKGARLNEQFF.

This clonotype was seen more than once but under ten times. The gene calls are TRBV29-1 and TRBJ2-4; the D gene is possibly TRBD2 (6 bases). Trimming stripped 3 bases from V and 0 bases from J, with 9 bases between. The germline gives CDR1 SQVTM, CDR2 ANQGSEA. The CDR3 loop spans 14 amino acids. The CDR3 nucleotides are TGCAGCGTTGAGGGCGGGACAGCCAAAAACATTCAGTACTTC. It encodes CSVEGGTAKNIQYF. Variable domain in full (rest from reference TRBV29-1 and TRBJ2-4): SAVISQKPSRDICQRGTSLTIQCQVDSQVTMMFWYRQQPGQSLTLIATANQGSEATYESGFVIDKFPISRPNLTFSTLTVSNMSPEDSSIYLCSVEGGTAKNIQYFGAGTRLSVL.

V is TRBV7-2 and J is TRBJ2-1, with D perhaps being TRBD1 or TRBD2 (5 bases each). This CDR3 region has 14 residues. The germline CDR1 and CDR2 sequences are SGHTA and FQGNSA. V was clipped by 10 bases and J by 4 bases, with 17 bases between them. CDR3 bases: TGTGCCAACACCCGGGGCCAGGGATACAATGAGCAGTTCTTC. This codes for CANTRGQGYNEQFF.

The chain joins TRBV12-3 or TRBV12-4 to TRBJ1-5; D gene unclear. V was cut by 5 bases and J by 2 bases, with 13 bases left in between. The CDR3 has 15 residues. This chain's CDR3 is CASSPSRRGNQPQHF. DNA for the CDR3: TGTGCCAGCAGTCCCTCGAGGAGGGGCAATCAGCCCCAGCATTTT.

This clonotype has at least ten counts. This sequence joins TRBV30 and TRBJ2-6, with a weak D call TRBD2 (5 bases). Germline values: CDR1 GTSNPN, CDR2 SVGIG (reference sequence). Trimming cost V 5 bases and J 0 bases, with 5 bases left between them. The CDR3 is 13 residues long. The CDR3 sequence: CAWGSSGANVLTF. In nucleotides, the CDR3 is TGTGCCTGGGGGAGCTCTGGGGCCAACGTCCTGACTTTC.

The chain employs TRBV2 and TRBJ2-3; the D is unclear. Germline values: CDR1 SNHLY, CDR2 FYNNEI. Trimming shortened V by 3 bases and J by 10 bases, and 8 bases separated the two germline ends. The CDR3 is made up of 11 amino acids. CDR3 DNA: TGTGCCAGCAGTGACCATGGGGCGCAGTATTTT. Translating it yields CASSDHGAQYF.

This clonotype was recorded a few times. This chain connects TRBV7-2 to TRBJ1-6; 7 bases match TRBD1. This CDR3 is 15 amino acids long. Looked up from germline, CDR1 is SGHTA and CDR2 is FQGNSA. J was trimmed by 7 bases and V by 3 bases; bases with no gene match: 6. CDR3 bases: TGTGCCAGCAGCTTCGCCGGGACAGCGAATTCACCCCTCCACTTT. Encoded protein: CASSFAGTANSPLHF.

This clonotype was seen a single time. The germline gene is not matched at one end of the junction; a read error may be the cause. The chain is built from TRBV5-5 and TRBJ2-2; D tentatively reads TRBD1 or TRBD2 (5 bases each). CDR3 length: 15 amino acids. CDR1 is SGHKS, CDR2 YYEKEE, per germline (reference sequence). This CDR3 is CASSGGQGRTGKLFF. The CDR3 DNA is TGTGCCAGCAGCGGCGGGCAGGGCCGGACCGGGAAGCTGTTTTTT.

Ten or more counts support this clonotype. The chain's CDR3 is CASSSAGTAALYGYTF. In DNA form, the CDR3 reads TGTGCCAGCAGCTCAGCCGGGACAGCTGCCCTGTATGGCTACACCTTC. The genes are TRBV7-9 and TRBJ1-2; 7 nucleotides line up with TRBD1. With V trimmed by 4 bases and J by 5 bases, 13 bases remained unmatched. CDR1 is SEHNR and CDR2 is FQNEAQ in the germline V gene (reference sequence). This CDR3 comprises 16 residues.

The chain's CDR3 is CASSSTGVASYEQYF. The CDR3 nucleotides read TGTGCCAGCAGCTCTACAGGGGTGGCCTCCTACGAGCAGTACTTC. The chain carries TRBV2 and TRBJ2-7; TRBD1 matches at 7 bases. This CDR3 has 15 amino acids. Losses at the gene ends were 6 bases for V and 0 bases for J; bases not matched to a gene: 8. Germline V gene sequence: CDR1 SNHLY, CDR2 FYNNEI.

Of note for this clonotype: Mismatch with germline at one junction end may stem from a read error. J is TRBJ2-1 and V is TRBV10-1; 9 bases map to TRBD2. The J call may be mistaken, given a closer DNA end match to TRBJ2-7. The CDR3 covers 17 residues. Per the germline V gene, CDR1 is WNHNN and CDR2 is SYGVQD (reference sequence). CDR3: CASSESNIAGVYNEQYF. CDR3 nucleotides: TGCGCCAGCAGCGAGTCGAACATAGCGGGGGTTTACAATGAGCAGTACTTC.

This clonotype was observed a single time. The chain uses TRBV20-1 and TRBJ1-2; TRBD1 aligns across 7 bases. J lost 3 bases, V lost 6 bases, and 10 bases had no gene match. The CDR3 is 14 amino acids. The germline V gene has CDR1 DFQATT and CDR2 SNEGSKA (reference sequence). The CDR3 DNA follows: TGCAGTGCCTACAGAGGGGGCTTCTACTATGGCTACACCTTC. It translates to CSAYRGGFYYGYTF.

This clonotype has a count of ten or more. The chain is built from TRBV7-2 and TRBJ2-5; 9 bases are a match to TRBD2. This CDR3 region has 18 residues. Trimming at V came to 3 bases and at J to 4 bases, leaving 15 bases not matched to a gene. Germline values: CDR1 SGHTA, CDR2 FQGNSA. CDR3 sequence: CASSLSSVAGGLGETQYF. CDR3 coding DNA: TGTGCCAGCAGCTTGTCGAGCGTGGCGGGGGGGCTAGGAGAGACCCAGTACTTC. Based on the CDR3 plus reference TRBV7-2 and TRBJ2-5, the full variable domain is GAGVSQSPSNKVTEKGKDVELRCDPISGHTALYWYRQSLGQGLEFLIYFQGNSAPDKSGLPSDRFSAERTGGSVSTLTIQRTQQEDSAVYLCASSLSSVAGGLGETQYFGPGTRLLVL.

The chain uses TRBV3-1 and TRBJ2-3, with 11 bases lining up with TRBD2. Unmatched junction bases numbered 5, after V lost 3 bases and J lost 0 bases. The CDR3 covers 17 residues. The germline V gene encodes CDR1 LGHDT and CDR2 YNNKEL (reference sequence). Written as DNA, the CDR3 is TGTGCCAGCAGCCAGATTAGACTAGCGGGGAGCACAGATACGCAGTATTTT. This encodes CASSQIRLAGSTDTQYF.

Note on this clonotype: A much larger clonotype is one base distant, so this may be a read error. CDR3 sequence: CASSLESGGSTDTQYF. The CDR3 DNA is TGTGCCAGCAGCTTAGAGAGCGGGGGGTCCACAGATACGCAGTATTTT. The chain has TRBV7-2 and TRBJ2-3, with 9 positions matching TRBD2. The V segment lost 1 base and the J segment 2 bases; nucleotides outside the gene matches: 4. Germline-derived CDR1 and CDR2 are SGHTA and FQGNSA. This CDR3 region has 16 residues.